This is a list of T cell receptor beta chains from one sample in a study of cytomegalovirus exposure and HLA in healthy donors. Data came from immunoSEQ multiplex PCR; TCRdb stores just in-frame clones and leaves some out. The sample shows about 170,000 clones, approximately 73% of them seen only once. The sample consisted of PBMCs. These TCRs come from a woman between 18 and 29 years old in good health and CMV-seropositive. The CDR3 runs from the conserved cysteine through the conserved F or W. A D gene is named only where the DNA matches it firmly. The size field is filled for only some rows; it gives once, few, many or a size class.

d_gene | abundance | j_gene | v_gene | CDR3nt | CDR3aa
- | few | TRBJ2-3 | TRBV2 | TGTGCCAGCAGTCCGGGACTGACAACAGATACGCAGTATTTT | CASSPGLTTDTQYF
TRBD1 | - | TRBJ1-6 | TRBV5-1 | TGCGCCAGCAGCTTGAGGGACAGCGATAATTCACCCCTCCACTTT | CASSLRDSDNSPLHF
- | - | TRBJ1-4 | TRBV7-9 | TGTTCCAGCAGCTTCTCCGGTGAAAAACTGTTTTTT | CSSSFSGEKLFF
TRBD1 | few | TRBJ1-3 | TRBV11-2 | TGTGCCAGCAGCCCGGGACAGGCTGGAAACACCATATATTTT | CASSPGQAGNTIYF
- | once | TRBJ2-5 | TRBV12-5 | TGTGCTAGTGGGGACAACAGGGAGGGGGAGTCCCAGTACTTC | CASGDNREGESQYF
TRBD2 | - | TRBJ2-7 | TRBV7-8 | TGTGCCAGCAGCCCCCTGGGCCTAGCGGCCTCCTACGAGCAGTACTTC | CASSPLGLAASYEQYF
- | - | TRBJ2-3 | TRBV6-5 | TGTGCCAGCAGCTCAACAGAAGTACGCACAGATACGCAGTATTTT | CASSSTEVRTDTQYF
- | - | TRBJ1-5 | TRBV28 | TGTGCCAGCAGTCGCGTTGAGAGCAATCAGCCCCAGCATTTT | CASSRVESNQPQHF
TRBD1 | - | TRBJ2-7 | TRBV4-1 | TGCGCCAGCAGCACCCAACAGGGGGCGCGGTGCGAGCAGTACTTC | CASSTQQGARCEQYF
- | - | TRBJ1-4 | TRBV7-2 | TGTGCCAGCAGCTCTAGGAGCCCGTTCAATGAAAAACTGTTTTTT | CASSSRSPFNEKLFF
TRBD1 | - | TRBJ2-3 | TRBV2 | TGTGCCAGCACCCGGACAGGGGGAACAGATACGCAGTATTTT | CASTRTGGTDTQYF
TRBD2 | - | TRBJ2-1 | TRBV15 | TGTGCCACCAGCAGAGATAGTAGGCTAGCGGACCCCTACAATGAGCAGTTCTTC | CATSRDSRLADPYNEQFF
- | few | TRBJ2-7 | TRBV7-9 | TGTGCCAGCAGCTTGCGCGAGCGCGAGCAGTACTTC | CASSLREREQYF
- | - | TRBJ1-1 | TRBV7-3 | TGTGCCAGCAGCCAAAAGAGAAACACTGAAGCTTTCTTT | CASSQKRNTEAFF
- | - | TRBJ1-4 | TRBV4-2 | TGTGCCAGCAGCCCCCAGGATGCAACTAATGAAAAACTGTTTTTT | CASSPQDATNEKLFF
- | - | TRBJ2-1 | TRBV7-2 | TGTGCCAGCAGCCTCACTGGGCCGGGAGATGAGCAGTTCTTC | CASSLTGPGDEQFF
TRBD2 | once | TRBJ2-3 | TRBV5-1 | TGCGCCAGCAGCTATACTAGCGGGGGCTCTACTTCGGATACGCAGTATTTT | CASSYTSGGSTSDTQYF
TRBD2 | - | TRBJ2-3 | TRBV5-6 | TGTGCCAGCAGCTTGGACCTAGCGGGGGACACAGATACGCAGTATTTT | CASSLDLAGDTDTQYF
- | - | TRBJ2-3 | TRBV30 | TGTGCCTGGAGTAAAATGGGGGCGGGCACAGATACGCAGTATTTT | CAWSKMGAGTDTQYF
TRBD1 | once | TRBJ1-2 | TRBV7-9 | TGTGCCAGCAGGGATGGACAGGGGGCTTTCTTTGGCTACACCTTC | CASRDGQGAFFGYTF
TRBD2 | - | TRBJ2-5 | TRBV5-1 | TGCGCCAGCAGCTTGCGGTCGGGGGGGCTGGCAAGGACCCAAGAGACCCAGTACTTC | CASSLRSGGLARTQETQYF
TRBD1 | - | TRBJ2-1 | TRBV2 | TGTGCCTGGAGGGACAGGGATTACAATGAGCAGTTCTTC | CAWRDRDYNEQFF
TRBD1 | - | TRBJ2-2 | TRBV19 | TGTGCCAGTAATGAAGGACAGGGGTTCACCGGGGAGCTGTTTTTT | CASNEGQGFTGELFF
- | few | TRBJ1-6 | TRBV11-2 | TGTGCCAGCAGCTTGGAAAGTGGGACTGCCAATTCACCCCTCCACTTT | CASSLESGTANSPLHF
TRBD1 | - | TRBJ2-7 | TRBV28 | TGTGCCAGCAGTTCTCCCAGGGGGCAGGGCTACGAGCAGTACTTC | CASSSPRGQGYEQYF
TRBD1 | - | TRBJ1-4 | TRBV5-4 | TGTGCCAGCAGCTTGGACCGAGGGGGCTGGGAAAAGCTGTTTTTT | CASSLDRGGWEKLFF
- | once | TRBJ2-5 | TRBV14 | TGTGCCAGCAGCCTTGGAACGGGGGATAGAGAGACCCAGTACTTC | CASSLGTGDRETQYF
- | few | TRBJ2-1 | TRBV14 | TGTGCCAGCAGCTATTTCAATGAGCAGTTCTTC | CASSYFNEQFF
- | - | TRBJ2-5 | TRBV19 | TGTGCCAGTAGTATCACAGGGCCCTTGGGGGAGACCCAGTACTTC | CASSITGPLGETQYF
- | - | TRBJ2-7 | TRBV27 | TGTGCCAGCAGTTTGGGCACCTCGGACGAGCAGTACTTC | CASSLGTSDEQYF
TRBD1 | once | TRBJ1-1 | TRBV5-1 | TGCGCCAGCAGCTCTTACAGGGGAGACACTGAAGCTTTCTTT | CASSSYRGDTEAFF
- | - | TRBJ1-6 | TRBV30 | TGTGCCTGTGGGCAGCTTGTTTCACCCCTCCACTTT | CACGQLVSPLHF